The 3 T cell receptor beta chains given below trace back to one sample, sequenced in a study of blood T cell repertoires in COVID-19 (dated by TCRdb to about 2020). The protocol used for the library was the immunoSEQ multiplex PCR assay. This is the immuneACCESS table as TCRdb keeps it, with only in-frame sequences that have V and J called. A part of the clones is gone; compared with another copy, unresolved V genes explain less than half, and the rest is unexplained. The sample table contains 300,000 to 350,000 clones; only one count was recorded for approximately 88% of them. The ten biggest clones cover around 5% of the sample. What was sequenced was PBMCs or T cells enriched from blood (not recorded which). The source of these receptors is a man in his thirties or forties who had recovered from COVID-19.

This clone was recorded only once. This rearrangement joins TRBV7-9 to TRBJ1-6; D unresolved. CDR1 SEHNR and CDR2 FQNEAQ come from the germline V gene (reference sequence). Trimming shortened V by 5 bases and J by 11 bases, and 16 bases separated the two germline ends. The CDR3 consists of 14 residues. CDR3 sequence reads: CASSPVYLVTPLHF. The CDR3 nucleotides are TGTGCCAGCAGCCCGGTGTACTTAGTGACACCCCTCCACTTT.

V usage is TRBV19 and J usage is TRBJ1-1; 7 positions agree with TRBD1. Germline CDR1 and CDR2: LNHDA and SQIVND (reference sequence). J was trimmed by 4 bases and V by 1 base; bases with no gene match: 6. The CDR3 runs to 15 residues. The CDR3 loop reads CASSIGTGVGTEAFF. CDR3 DNA sequence: TGTGCCAGTAGTATAGGGACAGGCGTAGGCACTGAAGCTTTCTTT. The whole variable domain, remainder taken from reference TRBV19 and TRBJ1-1, is DGGITQSPKYLFRKEGQNVTLSCEQNLNHDAMYWYRQDPGQGLRLIYYSQIVNDFQKGDIAEGYSVSREKKESFPLTVTSAQKNPTAFYLCASSIGTGVGTEAFFGQGTRLTVV.

Here the CDR3 reads CASSLEQSNSPLHF. Written as DNA, the CDR3 is TGCGCCAGCAGCTTGGAACAATCTAATTCACCCCTCCACTTT. V usage is TRBV5-1 and J usage is TRBJ1-6; D unresolved. Germline V gene sequence: CDR1 SGHRS, CDR2 YFSETQ. Trimming stripped 0 bases from V and 6 bases from J, with 7 bases between. CDR3 length equals 14 residues.